This is a list of T cell receptor beta chains from one sample in a study of CD8+CD57+ T cells in acquired aplastic anemia. MiXCR was run by TCRdb on the reads, yielding one entry per CDR3 protein. The sample contains about 160,000 distinct CDR3 sequences, around half of which appear only once. What was sequenced was sorted CD4+, CD8+, or CD8+CD57+ T cells (not recorded which) from PBMCs. The receptors here all came from a human donor with aplastic anemia. The CDR3 runs from the conserved cysteine through the conserved F or W. D genes are given only for firm matches. Size is omitted from some rows. Given values are once, few, many or a class for expanded clones.

v_gene	len	abundance	j_gene	d_gene	CDR3aa	CDR3nt
TRBV25-1	14	many	TRBJ1-6	.	CASGGLSYNSPLHF	TGTGCCAGCGGGGGCCTCTCCTATAATTCACCCCTCCACTTT
TRBV15	15	.	TRBJ2-3	.	CATSGIVARGDTQYF	TGTGCCACCAGCGGTATCGTAGCGAGAGGAGATACGCAGTATTTT
TRBV6-1	17	.	TRBJ2-1	.	CASSEKRSSIGGDEQFF	TGTGCCAGCAGTGAGAAACGCTCTTCGATCGGGGGCGATGAGCAGTTCTTC
TRBV2	14	many	TRBJ2-1	TRBD2	CASKTSGFMNEQFF	TGTGCCAGCAAGACTAGCGGCTTCATGAATGAGCAGTTCTTC
TRBV2	15	.	TRBJ1-5	.	CASSPTVGNNQPQHF	TGTGCCAGCAGTCCGACAGTGGGTAACAATCAGCCCCAGCATTTT
TRBV19	16	many	TRBJ2-7	.	CASTGSGAVSSYEQYF	TGTGCCAGTACGGGGTCTGGGGCGGTGAGCTCCTACGAGCAGTACTTC
TRBV30	15	.	TRBJ1-5	TRBD1	CAWSPGRQGNQPQHF	TGTGCCTGGAGCCCCGGCCGACAGGGGAATCAGCCCCAGCATTTT
TRBV3-1	14	many	TRBJ1-4	.	CASRSLGSDEKLFF	TGTGCCAGCCGATCCTTAGGATCCGATGAAAAACTGTTTTTT
TRBV2	16	.	TRBJ2-2	TRBD1	CASSGTGGANTGELFF	TGTGCCAGCAGTGGGACAGGGGGAGCGAACACCGGGGAGCTGTTTTTT
TRBV19	14	.	TRBJ2-1	.	CASTRQGLYNEQFF	TGTGCCAGTACCAGGCAGGGCCTGTATAATGAGCAGTTCTTC
TRBV5-1	14	many	TRBJ2-1	.	CASSLISATNEQFF	TGCGCCAGCAGCTTAATAAGCGCCACCAATGAGCAGTTCTTC
TRBV2	18	.	TRBJ2-6	TRBD1	CASSEQGAFHAGANVLTF	TGTGCCAGCAGTGAACAGGGGGCTTTTCATGCTGGGGCCAACGTCCTGACTTTC
TRBV28	16	many	TRBJ2-6	.	CASAAPETGGANVLTF	TGTGCCAGCGCAGCTCCCGAGACAGGTGGGGCCAACGTCCTGACTTTC
TRBV15	17	.	TRBJ2-1	.	CATSNPWDGSGRNEQFF	TGTGCCACCAGCAATCCATGGGATGGTAGCGGTCGCAATGAGCAGTTCTTC
TRBV29-1	15	.	TRBJ2-3	.	CSVAPSGRSTDTQYF	TGCAGCGTTGCCCCCAGTGGGAGGAGCACAGATACGCAGTATTTT
TRBV7-2	15	.	TRBJ2-7	TRBD2	CASSLAASGATEQYF	TGTGCCAGCAGCTTAGCGGCTAGCGGGGCTACCGAGCAGTACTTC
TRBV20-1	15	many	TRBJ2-1	TRBD2	CSAVGLAVFYNEQFF	TGCAGTGCTGTCGGACTAGCGGTTTTTTACAATGAGCAGTTCTTC
TRBV20-1	16	.	TRBJ1-6	.	CSAHPRAGSYNSPLHF	TGCAGTGCTCACCCCCGAGCCGGCTCCTATAATTCACCCCTCCACTTT
TRBV28	15	.	TRBJ1-2	.	CASSWAVSHLYGYTF	TGTGCCAGCAGCTGGGCAGTCTCCCACCTCTATGGCTACACCTTC
TRBV3-1	13	many	TRBJ2-7	.	CASSQQGAEEQYF	TGTGCCAGCAGCCAGCAGGGAGCTGAGGAGCAGTACTTC
TRBV10-3	16	.	TRBJ2-3	TRBD2	CAIKGTSGRSYNEQYF	TGTGCCATCAAAGGGACTAGCGGGAGGTCCTACAATGAGCAGTATTTT
TRBV20-1	12	.	TRBJ1-5	.	CSASKGNQPQHF	TGCAGTGCTAGTAAGGGAAATCAGCCCCAGCATTTT
TRBV7-3	15	.	TRBJ2-3	.	CASSPGEGGTDTQYF	TGTGCCAGCAGCCCGGGTGAGGGTGGGACAGATACGCAGTATTTT
TRBV12-3/TRBV12-4	16	few	TRBJ1-5	.	CASSFRGGFSNQPQHF	TGTGCCAGCAGTTTTAGGGGGGGATTTAGCAATCAGCCCCAGCATTTT
TRBV20-1	13	many	TRBJ2-4	.	CSARHEAKNIQYF	TGCAGTGCTAGACACGAAGCCAAAAACATTCAGTACTTC
TRBV2	13	.	TRBJ2-7	.	CASSGGQYYEQYF	TGTGCCAGCAGCGGAGGACAGTACTACGAGCAGTACTTC
TRBV9	16	many	TRBJ2-3	TRBD2	CASSVQGGEGTDTQYF	TGTGCCAGCAGCGTACAGGGAGGGGAAGGCACAGATACGCAGTATTTT
TRBV7-2	12	few	TRBJ1-2	.	CASSLMVYGYTF	TGTGCCAGCAGCTTAATGGTCTATGGCTACACCTTC
TRBV20-1	14	few	TRBJ1-4	.	CSARDGGRGQKLFF	TGCAGTGCTAGAGATGGAGGCAGGGGACAAAAACTGTTTTTT
TRBV10-3	14	.	TRBJ2-7	TRBD2	CAISQGLGSYEQYF	TGTGCCATCAGTCAGGGACTAGGCTCCTACGAGCAGTACTTC
TRBV6-1	13	many	TRBJ1-3	.	CASSQPTGNTIYF	TGTGCCAGCAGTCAACCTACGGGAAACACCATATATTTT